These 17 T cell receptor beta chains share one sample of origin, sequenced in a study of beta chain features in type 1 diabetes. Reverse transcribing all isolated RNA meant expressed TCRB transcripts were sequenced. Sequencing was performed with immunoSEQ multiplex PCR; in TCRdb, only in-frame clones are kept and a portion is missing. This table holds hundreds of thousands of clones, around 30% found once. The sequencing sample was made of naive CD4+ T cells from blood. The origin of the receptors is a man aged 18-30 years in good health.

This clone was observed a handful of times. The same CDR3 is also encoded by other DNA sequences in this sample. The chain is built from TRBV7-9 and TRBJ2-5; D is uncertain. The ends were cut back, 5 bases at V and 2 bases at J, with 6 bases in the middle. Germline V gives CDR1 SEHNR, CDR2 FQNEAQ (reference sequence). This CDR3 has 12 amino acids. CDR3 nucleotides: TGTGCCAGCAGCCTCAATCAAGAGACCCAGTACTTC. Residues: CASSLNQETQYF.

This clone came up once. The chain has TRBV15 and TRBJ2-7; D gene uncertain. Germline V gene data show CDR1 as LNHNV and CDR2 as YYDKDF (reference sequence). Trimming left V 1 base short and J 0 bases short, with 7 bases between. The CDR3 has 14 amino acids. The CDR3 coding sequence is TGTGCCACCAGCAGAGGAGCCACCTCCTACGAGCAGTACTTC. This gives the protein CATSRGATSYEQYF.

The chain has TRBV5-1 and TRBJ2-7; D is uncertain. The V end lost 0 bases, the J end lost 3 bases, and 7 bases lay between the germline ends. This CDR3 has 13 residues. Per the germline V gene, CDR1 is SGHRS and CDR2 is YFSETQ. The CDR3 spells CASSLDGYYEQYF. The CDR3 nucleotides read TGCGCCAGCAGCTTGGACGGATACTACGAGCAGTACTTC.

About this clone: Other nucleotide sequences in the sample specify the same CDR3. The rearrangement joins TRBV18 to TRBJ2-7; D gene uncertain. The germline gives CDR1 KGHSH, CDR2 LQKENI. Trimming took off 6 bases at V and 4 bases at J, with 7 bases between the two ends. There are 11 residues in the CDR3. CDR3 nucleotide sequence: TGTGCCAGCTCGTCGAGTTACGAGCAGTACTTC. This gives the protein CASSSSYEQYF.

This clone was observed a few times. The chain combines TRBV7-9 with TRBJ2-1, with 8 bases identical to TRBD2. The CDR3 loop spans 14 amino acids. Germline trimming cut 5 bases from V and 4 bases from J; bases unmatched to any gene: 4. Per the germline V gene, CDR1 is SEHNR and CDR2 is FQNEAQ (reference sequence). CDR3 sequence reads: CASSQSGSYNEQFF. The CDR3 DNA sequence: TGTGCCAGCAGCCAAAGCGGGAGTTACAATGAGCAGTTCTTC. Full variable domain (rest looked up from reference TRBV7-9 and TRBJ2-1): DTGVSQNPRHKITKRGQNVTFRCDPISEHNRLYWYRQTLGQGPEFLTYFQNEAQLEKSRLLSDRFSAERPKGSFSTLEIQRTEQGDSAMYLCASSQSGSYNEQFFGPGTRLTVL.

V is TRBV5-1 and J is TRBJ2-1, with TRBD2 identical over 7 bases. The CDR3 consists of 16 residues. Germline V gene sequence: CDR1 SGHRS, CDR2 YFSETQ. V was clipped by 2 bases and J by 6 bases; unmatched bases: 11. CDR3 region: CASSFGDLAGANEQFF. CDR3 nucleotides: TGCGCCAGCAGCTTTGGGGATCTGGCGGGAGCCAATGAGCAGTTCTTC.

This clone showed up just a few times. The chain recombines TRBV5-1 with TRBJ2-3; D gene unclear. Germline CDR1 SGHRS, CDR2 YFSETQ. The CDR3 spans 12 residues. With 4 bases removed from V and 6 bases from J, the gap between germline ends came to 9 bases. CDR3 DNA sequence: TGCGCCAGCAGCCTGGCCCCCGATACGCAGTATTTT. Encoded protein: CASSLAPDTQYF.

Here the CDR3 DNA reads TGTGCCAGCAGTGATCAGGGGGCGCGGGCTTTCTTT. Translating gives CASSDQGARAFF. This chain connects TRBV25-1 to TRBJ1-1, with TRBD1 identical over 8 bases. J gave up 11 bases and V 3 bases, and 5 bases lay outside the gene matches. This CDR3 contains 12 residues. The V gene's germline CDR1 is MGHDK and CDR2 SYGVNS.

The J gene is TRBJ2-6, the V gene TRBV21-1; the table's TRBD2 call for D was not verified on the DNA. TRBV21-1 is a pseudogene segment. This CDR3 has 16 amino acids. This CDR3 is CASSNGGARGANVLTF. The CDR3 DNA reads TGTGCCAGCAGCAATGGAGGGGCGCGTGGGGCCAACGTCCTGACTTTC.

The chain joins TRBV5-6 to TRBJ1-5; TRBD1 matches 7 bases. V lost 4 bases and J lost 0; bases outside the gene matches: 4. Germline CDR1 is SGHDT and CDR2 is YYEEEE. This CDR3 contains 15 residues. This chain's CDR3 is CASSQGQLSNQPQHF. The DNA of the CDR3 is TGTGCCAGCAGCCAGGGACAGCTTAGCAATCAGCCCCAGCATTTT.

In this sample, this clone turned up a few times. This rearrangement joins TRBV2 to TRBJ2-1; D possibly corresponds to TRBD1 (5 bases). Looked up from germline, CDR1 is SNHLY and CDR2 is FYNNEI. V lost 0 bases and J 9 bases, leaving 15 bases between the germline ends. The CDR3 has 15 amino acids. The CDR3 nucleotides read TGTGCCAGCAGTGAAGCGCTAAGGCAGGGTGTTGAGCAGTTCTTC. Translated: CASSEALRQGVEQFF. Full variable domain (missing parts from reference TRBV2 and TRBJ2-1): EPEVTQTPSHQVTQMGQEVILRCVPISNHLYFYWYRQILGQKVEFLVSFYNNEISEKSEIFDDQFSVERPDGSNFTLKIRSTKLEDSAMYFCASSEALRQGVEQFFGPGTRLTVL.

In its sample, this clone was seen a few times. The chain recombines TRBV20-1 with TRBJ2-5, with D hard to call. This CDR3 is built from 11 residues. Germline loops: CDR1 DFQATT, CDR2 SNEGSKA (reference sequence). The V end was cut by 6 bases, the J end by 7 bases, with 12 bases between. The DNA for the CDR3 is TGCAGTGCCCCCAGCCGTGGGACCCAGTACTTC. This codes for CSAPSRGTQYF.

The chain couples TRBV6-4 to TRBJ2-7; D not resolved. Trimming cost V 4 bases and J 3 bases, with 1 base left between them. The CDR3 consists of 10 residues. The V gene's germline CDR1 is MRHNA and CDR2 SNTAGT. The CDR3 DNA follows: TGTGCCAGCAGTGGCTACGAGCAGTACTTC. As protein: CASSGYEQYF.

The J gene is TRBJ2-5, the V gene TRBV29-1, with 9 positions matching TRBD2. V lost 7 bases and J lost 7; bases outside the gene matches: 16. The CDR3 is 15 amino acids. Germline CDR1 reads SQVTM; CDR2 reads ANQGSEA. The CDR3 here is CSALGGATSGATQYF. The CDR3 DNA reads as TGCAGCGCCCTAGGGGGGGCGACTAGCGGAGCGACCCAGTACTTC.

Only a few counts were recorded for this clone. At the DNA level, this CDR3 is encoded by other sequences in the same sample as well. The chain employs TRBV7-2 and TRBJ2-1, with D possibly matching TRBD1 (6 bases). The CDR3 is 15 residues long. V was pared by 1 base and J by 4 bases, with 11 bases between. Germline V gene sequence: CDR1 SGHTA, CDR2 FQGNSA. CDR3 sequence (DNA): TGTGCCAGCAGCTTAGAAGGGCAGGGGTACAATGAGCAGTTCTTC. As protein: CASSLEGQGYNEQFF.

This rearrangement joins TRBV27 to TRBJ2-3; D is ambiguous. This CDR3 has 15 amino acids. Trimming cost V 3 bases and J 2 bases, with 12 bases left between them. Germline CDR1 and CDR2: MNHEY and SMNVEV (reference sequence). The CDR3: CASSFLPGYTDTQYF. CDR3 in DNA: TGTGCCAGCAGTTTCCTACCTGGCTACACAGATACGCAGTATTTT.

The rearrangement joins TRBV7-2 to TRBJ2-5, with 11 bases matching TRBD2. CDR3 length: 16 amino acids. Germline assignment: CDR1 SGHTA and CDR2 FQGNSA. V shed 1 base and J 4 bases; nucleotides not matched to a gene: 5. The CDR3 DNA reads TGTGCCAGCAGCTTAGTGCTAGCGGGAGGTGGAGAGACCCAGTACTTC. This sequence encodes CASSLVLAGGGETQYF.